Listed below are T cell receptor beta chains from one sample, sequenced in a study of cytomegalovirus exposure and HLA in healthy donors. Profiled with immunoSEQ multiplex PCR; TCRdb holds only in-frame clones, not every one. The top ten clones hold 1.5% to 2% of a sample with around 200,000 clones, approximately 79% of them seen once. The sample consisted of PBMCs. The receptors here all came from a male donor in good health and CMV-seronegative. The CDR3 runs from the conserved cysteine through the conserved F or W. The order of the fields is J gene, V gene, CDR3 length, D gene, clone size, CDR3 protein, CDR3 DNA. D genes are given only for firm matches. Size tells how often a clone was seen (once, few, many) or the class of an expanded clone, and some rows leave it out.

>TRBJ2-7|TRBV29-1|12|-|-
CSVVRSPYEQYF
TGCAGCGTTGTTCGGAGTCCCTACGAGCAGTACTTC
>TRBJ2-1|TRBV29-1|13|-|-
CSAEGFQFNEQFF
TGCAGCGCTGAAGGATTCCAGTTCAATGAGCAGTTCTTC
>TRBJ2-1|TRBV7-8|16|TRBD2|-
CASSLIRTSGYNEQFF
TGTGCCAGCAGTCTTATAAGGACTAGCGGTTACAATGAGCAGTTCTTC
>TRBJ1-4|TRBV9|13|-|-
CASSAGPYEKLFF
TGTGCCAGCAGCGCAGGCCCCTATGAAAAACTGTTTTTT
>TRBJ1-5|TRBV10-3|12|-|-
CAISESGQPQHF
TGTGCCATCAGTGAGTCCGGTCAGCCCCAGCATTTT
>TRBJ2-1|TRBV7-2|16|TRBD2|-
CASSPGGLAGARGQFF
TGTGCCAGCAGCCCGGGGGGACTAGCGGGGGCCAGAGGGCAGTTCTTC
>TRBJ2-5|TRBV7-9|16|-|-
CASSLVARPNQETQYF
TGTGCCAGCAGCTTAGTGGCCCGTCCGAACCAAGAGACCCAGTACTTC
>TRBJ1-1|TRBV9|13|-|once
CASSVGHLTEAFF
TGTGCCAGCAGCGTCGGACACCTAACTGAAGCTTTCTTT
>TRBJ2-5|TRBV5-1|14|-|-
CASSLVARQETQYF
TGCGCCAGCAGCTTGGTTGCCAGACAAGAGACCCAGTACTTC
>TRBJ2-1|TRBV7-9|15|-|-
CASSLGSGADNEQFF
TGTGCCAGCAGCTTAGGTTCTGGGGCCGACAATGAGCAGTTCTTC
>TRBJ2-3|TRBV7-3|15|TRBD1|-
CASSAPGQGTDTQYF
TGTGCCAGCAGCGCACCGGGACAGGGGACAGATACGCAGTATTTT
>TRBJ1-2|TRBV6-1|15|-|-
CASSVDRNLNYGYTF
TGTGCCAGCAGTGTTGACAGAAACCTTAACTATGGCTACACCTTC
>TRBJ2-7|TRBV6-5|15|TRBD2|-
CASTVSGGVYYEQYF
TGTGCCAGCACCGTGAGCGGGGGCGTATACTACGAGCAGTACTTC
>TRBJ1-1|TRBV7-8|15|-|-
CASSLLDRLNTEAFF
TGTGCCAGCAGCTTACTCGACAGGCTGAACACTGAAGCTTTCTTT
>TRBJ1-1|TRBV28|15|TRBD1|-
CASSLWTGGNTEAFF
TGTGCCAGCAGTTTATGGACAGGGGGGAACACTGAAGCTTTCTTT
>TRBJ1-3|TRBV11-2|13|-|-
CASSGPLGNTIYF
TGTGCCAGCTCAGGGCCTCTTGGAAACACCATATATTTT